This TCR beta chain was sequenced in a study of T cell repertoires in ileal Crohn's disease. General study results and limits: Clonality above 26.8% at surgery always came with endoscopic recurrence. Mucosal expansions were suggested to be mainly CD8 T cells. Clonal expansions were more frequent in active smokers than non-smokers at surgery.

The table came from immunoSEQ multiplex PCR; TCRdb's copy has only in-frame clones and leaves some out. The sample shows over 25,000 clones, about four fifths of them seen only once. Turning to this clone: Its antigen is unknown.

Between the trimmed V and J ends, which lost 5 bases and 6 bases, there was a span of 22 bases. The CDR3 extends over 16 amino acids. The V gene's germline CDR1 is SEHNR and CDR2 FQNEAQ (reference sequence). Source material: ileal tissue. The chain employs TRBV7-9 and TRBJ1-2, with a weak D call TRBD1 (6 bases). The TCR comes from an adult with Crohn's disease. This chain's CDR3 is CASSPAGQSPIHGYTF. CDR3 nucleotide sequence: TGTGCCAGCAGCCCAGCAGGACAGTCACCGATCCATGGCTACACCTTC.